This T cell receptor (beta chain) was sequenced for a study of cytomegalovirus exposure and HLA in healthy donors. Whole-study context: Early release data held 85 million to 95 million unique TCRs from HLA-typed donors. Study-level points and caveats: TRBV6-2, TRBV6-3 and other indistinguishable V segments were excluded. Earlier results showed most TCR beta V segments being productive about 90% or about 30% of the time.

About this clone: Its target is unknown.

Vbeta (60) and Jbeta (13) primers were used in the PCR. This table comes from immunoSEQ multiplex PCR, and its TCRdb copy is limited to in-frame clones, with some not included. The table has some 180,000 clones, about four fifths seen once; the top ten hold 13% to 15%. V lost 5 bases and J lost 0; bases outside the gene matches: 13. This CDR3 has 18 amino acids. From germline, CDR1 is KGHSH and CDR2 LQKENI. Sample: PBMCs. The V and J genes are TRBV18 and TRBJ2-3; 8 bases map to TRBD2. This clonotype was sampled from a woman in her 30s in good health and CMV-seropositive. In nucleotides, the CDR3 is TGTGCCAGCTCAAGAGTAAGCGGGGGCCAGACTAGCACAGATACGCAGTATTTT. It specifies CASSRVSGGQTSTDTQYF.